This T cell receptor beta chain derives from a study of human T cells and chemical hapten exposure (dated by TCRdb to the early 2020s). Turning to the overall study: Libraries were combined into a pool for sequencing, and differences in TCR yield between samples came mainly from small differences in library volumes within the pool. In alopecia patients, the study followed how the peripheral blood TCR repertoire changed in vivo over primary and secondary sensitization to diphenylcyclopropenone (DPC), a hapten. From each blood RNA sample, both TCR alpha and TCR beta chains were sequenced.

In light of the paper, this sample's time point label describes: healthy volunteer bleed at 2 weeks. Unfractionated whole blood was collected in Tempus Blood RNA tubes, and total RNA was extracted from that blood. About 5 healthy volunteers served as TCR sequencing controls and were bled at day 0, 2 weeks and 6 weeks. The library was generated by RACE. For sequencing, a NextSeq 500 was employed. During library preparation, unique molecular identifiers were attached to individual cDNA molecules so that TCRs could be counted quantitatively and reproducibly. The study's own analysis went as follows. A median of roughly 100,000 TCRs per sample was observed, with a range of about 20,000 to 700,000. V, J and CDR3 annotation of the TCR reads was carried out using the Decombinator software suite. For the PS versus PT1 abundance plots, all samples were subsampled to the same number of TCRs (28,000). Expanded TCRs were defined as absent before sensitization and observed at least eight times at the 2-week time point. Clones were called with MiXCR by TCRdb after fastp trimmed the public reads at Q25, and only in-frame beta chains were retained. Each CDR3 protein appears once, grouped with its most common genes and DNA. The V and J calls reflect TCRdb's pipeline rather than the authors' work. Here the sample has about 46,000 distinct CDR3 sequences; 3.5% to 4.5% occur a single time. In total, the top ten clones hold under 2% of the sample.

In the germline V gene, CDR1 corresponds to SGHDN and CDR2 to FVKESK. Relative to germline, V is 4 bases shorter and J is 6 bases shorter, with 7 bases between their ends. Measured from the cysteine to the phenylalanine, the CDR3 is 13 residues long. Only CDR3 DNA is held: 39 bases, read in frame from base 1. Points on this clonotype: Its antigen target is currently unknown. No qualities accompany the bases; no much larger clone lies one base away.

Results and caveats for the whole study, not just this receptor: After repeated subsampling, the strength of the expansion versus patch-test correlation and the threshold at which it became significant changed. DPC sensitization did not change how many TCRs were above 1 in 1000 frequency, and no evidence was found of alterations in global repertoire structure.

The TCR comes from a female donor in good health. Some clones in this sample may be carry-over from other donors' samples. The sequencing sample was made of whole blood. The chain is encoded by TRBV14 joined to TRBJ1-6; no D segment can be confidently identified. The CDR3 has the sequence CASSLPINSPLHF. The sequenced DNA: TGTGCCAGCAGCCTACCGATTAATTCACCCCTCCACTTT.